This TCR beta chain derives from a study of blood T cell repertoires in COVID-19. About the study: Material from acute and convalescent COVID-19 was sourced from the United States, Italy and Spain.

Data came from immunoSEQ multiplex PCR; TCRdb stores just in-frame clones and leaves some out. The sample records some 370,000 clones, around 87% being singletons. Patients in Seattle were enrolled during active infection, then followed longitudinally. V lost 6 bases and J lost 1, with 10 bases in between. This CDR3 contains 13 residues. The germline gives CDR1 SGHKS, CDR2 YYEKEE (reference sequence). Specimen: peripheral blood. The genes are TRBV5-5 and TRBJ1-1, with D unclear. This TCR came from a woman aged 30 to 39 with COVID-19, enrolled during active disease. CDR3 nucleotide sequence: TGTGCCAGCACGCTGGCTTGGAACACTGAAGCTTTCTTT. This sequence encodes CASTLAWNTEAFF. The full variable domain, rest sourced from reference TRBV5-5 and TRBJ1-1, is DAGVTQSPTHLIKTRGQQVTLRCSPISGHKSVSWYQQVLGQGPQFIFQYYEKEERGRGNFPDRFSARQFPNYSSELNVNALLLGDSALYLCASTLAWNTEAFFGQGTRLTVV.